This T cell receptor (beta chain) was observed in a study of cytomegalovirus exposure and HLA in healthy donors. Looking at the study overall: Early released data comprised about 84 million unique TCRs from HLA-typed donors.

CDR1 is MNHNY, CDR2 SVGAGI, per germline (reference sequence). J gave up 6 bases and V 6 bases, and 8 bases lay outside the gene matches. This CDR3 contains 15 residues. Worth noting for this clone: The antigen is undetermined.

Study results and caveats: Later work found most CMV-associated TCR beta chains apparently HLA-restricted. An analysis done earlier found most TCR beta V segments productive about 87% or about 30% of the time.

This PCR relied on a set of 60 Vbeta primers and 13 Jbeta primers. Profiling relied on immunoSEQ multiplex PCR, and the TCRdb table lists in-frame clones only, not all of them. The data hold over 200,000 clones, with approximately 84% observed a single time. The receptor's source is a woman in her forties in good health and CMV-seronegative. The specimen sequenced was PBMCs. The chain couples TRBV6-6 to TRBJ1-6, with 7 bases lining up with TRBD1. CDR3 in DNA: TGTGCCAGCAGAATTCCGGGACAGCCTAATTCACCCCTCCACTTT. As protein: CASRIPGQPNSPLHF.